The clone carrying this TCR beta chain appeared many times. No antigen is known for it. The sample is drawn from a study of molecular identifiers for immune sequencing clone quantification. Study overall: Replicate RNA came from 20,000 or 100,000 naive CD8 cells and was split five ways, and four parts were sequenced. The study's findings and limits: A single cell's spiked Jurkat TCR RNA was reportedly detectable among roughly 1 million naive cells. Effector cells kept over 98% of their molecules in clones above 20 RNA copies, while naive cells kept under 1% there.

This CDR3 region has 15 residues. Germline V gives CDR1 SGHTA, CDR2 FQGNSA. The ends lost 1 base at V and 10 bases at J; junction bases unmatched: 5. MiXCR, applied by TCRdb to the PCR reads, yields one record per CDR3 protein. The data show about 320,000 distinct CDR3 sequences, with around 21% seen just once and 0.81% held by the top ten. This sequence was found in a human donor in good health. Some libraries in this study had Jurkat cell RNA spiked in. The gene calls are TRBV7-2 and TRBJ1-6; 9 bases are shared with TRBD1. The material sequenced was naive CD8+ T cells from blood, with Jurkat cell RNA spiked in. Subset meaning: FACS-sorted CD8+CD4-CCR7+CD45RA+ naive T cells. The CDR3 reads CASSLDGTGNSPLHF. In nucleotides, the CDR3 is TGTGCCAGCAGCTTAGACGGGACAGGGAACTCACCCCTCCACTTT. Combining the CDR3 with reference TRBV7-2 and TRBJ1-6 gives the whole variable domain GAGVSQSPSNKVTEKGKDVELRCDPISGHTALYWYRQSLGQGLEFLIYFQGNSAPDKSGLPSDRFSAERTGGSVSTLTIQRTQQEDSAVYLCASSLDGTGNSPLHFGNGTRLTVT.